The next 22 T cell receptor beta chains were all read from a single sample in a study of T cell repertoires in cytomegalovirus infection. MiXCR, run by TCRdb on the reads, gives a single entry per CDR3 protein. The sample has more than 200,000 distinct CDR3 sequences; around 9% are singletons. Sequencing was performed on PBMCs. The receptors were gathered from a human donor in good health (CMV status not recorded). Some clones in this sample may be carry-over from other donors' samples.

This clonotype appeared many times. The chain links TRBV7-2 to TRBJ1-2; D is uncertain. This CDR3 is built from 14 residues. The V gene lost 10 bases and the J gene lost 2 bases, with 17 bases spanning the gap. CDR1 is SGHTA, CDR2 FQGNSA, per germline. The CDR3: CATAPTPVNYGYTF. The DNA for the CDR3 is TGTGCCACCGCTCCTACCCCTGTGAACTATGGCTACACCTTC.

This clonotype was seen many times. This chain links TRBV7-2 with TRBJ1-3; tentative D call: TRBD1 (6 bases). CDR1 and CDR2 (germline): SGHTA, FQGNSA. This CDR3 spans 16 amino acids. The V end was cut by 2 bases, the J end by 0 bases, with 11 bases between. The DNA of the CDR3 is TGTGCCAGCAGCTTATACCGACAGGACTCTGGAAACACCATATATTTT. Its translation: CASSLYRQDSGNTIYF.

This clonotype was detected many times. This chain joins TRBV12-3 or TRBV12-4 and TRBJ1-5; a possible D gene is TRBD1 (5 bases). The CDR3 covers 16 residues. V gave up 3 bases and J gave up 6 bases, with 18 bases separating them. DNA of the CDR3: TGTGCCAGCAGTTTGACTTCTTTAGGGGCCCGTCAGCCCCAGCATTTT. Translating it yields CASSLTSLGARQPQHF.

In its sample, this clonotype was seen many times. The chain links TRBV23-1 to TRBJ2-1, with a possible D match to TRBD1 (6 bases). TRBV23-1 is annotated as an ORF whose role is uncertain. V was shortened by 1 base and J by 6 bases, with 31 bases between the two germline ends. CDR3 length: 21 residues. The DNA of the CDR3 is TGCGCCAGCAGTCAATTGTATGCAGGGGAAATCGCCCGACCCAACACCAATGAGCAGTTCTTC. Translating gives CASSQLYAGEIARPNTNEQFF.

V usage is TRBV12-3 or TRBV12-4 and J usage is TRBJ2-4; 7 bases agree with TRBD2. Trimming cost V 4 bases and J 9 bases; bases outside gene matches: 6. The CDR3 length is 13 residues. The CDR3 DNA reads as TGTGCCAGCAGTTCCGCCGGGACTACCATTCAGTACTTC. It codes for CASSSAGTTIQYF.

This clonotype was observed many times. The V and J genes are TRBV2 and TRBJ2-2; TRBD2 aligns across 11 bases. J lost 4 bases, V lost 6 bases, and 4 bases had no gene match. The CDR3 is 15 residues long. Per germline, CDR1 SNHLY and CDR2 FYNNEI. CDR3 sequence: CASSPGLAATGELFF. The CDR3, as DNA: TGTGCCAGCAGCCCGGGACTAGCGGCCACCGGGGAGCTGTTTTTT.

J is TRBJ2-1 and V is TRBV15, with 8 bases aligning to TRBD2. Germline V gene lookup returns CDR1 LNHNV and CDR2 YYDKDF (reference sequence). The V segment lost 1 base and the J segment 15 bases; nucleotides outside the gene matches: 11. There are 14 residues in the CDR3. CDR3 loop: CATSRGVSGVSRFF. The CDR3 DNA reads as TGTGCCACCAGCAGAGGAGTTAGCGGGGTTTCACGGTTCTTC.

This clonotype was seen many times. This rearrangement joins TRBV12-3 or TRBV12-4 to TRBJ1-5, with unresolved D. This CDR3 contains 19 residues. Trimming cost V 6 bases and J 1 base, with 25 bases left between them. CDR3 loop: CASRQMVLGLGGSNQPQHF. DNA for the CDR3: TGTGCCAGCAGACAGATGGTCTTGGGCCTTGGAGGGAGCAATCAGCCCCAGCATTTT.

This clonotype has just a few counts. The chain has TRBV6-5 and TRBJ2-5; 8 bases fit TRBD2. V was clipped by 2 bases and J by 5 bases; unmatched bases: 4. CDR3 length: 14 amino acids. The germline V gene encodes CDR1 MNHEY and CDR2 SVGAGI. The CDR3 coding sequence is TGTGCCAGCAGTTACCCGGGGGGGGGGGAGACCCAGTACTTC. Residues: CASSYPGGGETQYF.

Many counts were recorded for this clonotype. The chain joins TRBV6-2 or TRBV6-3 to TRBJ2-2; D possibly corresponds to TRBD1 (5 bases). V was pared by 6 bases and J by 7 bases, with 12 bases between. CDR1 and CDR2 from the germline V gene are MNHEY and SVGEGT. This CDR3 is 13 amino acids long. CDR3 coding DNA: TGTGCCAGCAGCCTCACAGGAATCGGGGAGCTGTTTTTT. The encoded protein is CASSLTGIGELFF.

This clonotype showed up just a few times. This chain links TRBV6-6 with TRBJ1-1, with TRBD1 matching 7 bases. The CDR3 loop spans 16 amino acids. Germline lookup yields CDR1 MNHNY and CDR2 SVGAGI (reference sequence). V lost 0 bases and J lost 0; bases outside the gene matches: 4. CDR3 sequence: CASSYSKGALNTEAFF. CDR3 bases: TGTGCCAGCAGTTACTCGAAGGGGGCCCTGAACACTGAAGCTTTCTTT.

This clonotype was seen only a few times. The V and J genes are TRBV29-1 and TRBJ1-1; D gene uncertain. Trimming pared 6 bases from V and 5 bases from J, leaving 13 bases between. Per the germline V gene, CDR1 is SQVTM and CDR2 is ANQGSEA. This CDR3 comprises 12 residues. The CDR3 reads CSVRKARTEAFF. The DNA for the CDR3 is TGCAGCGTGAGGAAGGCCCGGACTGAAGCTTTCTTT.

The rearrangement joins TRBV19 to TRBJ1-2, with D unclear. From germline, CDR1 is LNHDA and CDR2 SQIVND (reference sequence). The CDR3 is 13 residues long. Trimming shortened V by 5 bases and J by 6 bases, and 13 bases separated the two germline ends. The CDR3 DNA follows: TGTGCCAGTAGTCCCTCCCGCGGCGATGGCTACACCTTC. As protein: CASSPSRGDGYTF.

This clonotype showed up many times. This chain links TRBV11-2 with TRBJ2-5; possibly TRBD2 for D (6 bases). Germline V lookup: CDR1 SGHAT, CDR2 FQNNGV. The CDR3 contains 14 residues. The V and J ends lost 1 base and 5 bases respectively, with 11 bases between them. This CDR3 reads CASSLGSAGETQYF. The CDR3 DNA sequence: TGTGCCAGCAGCTTAGGATCCGCGGGGGAGACCCAGTACTTC.

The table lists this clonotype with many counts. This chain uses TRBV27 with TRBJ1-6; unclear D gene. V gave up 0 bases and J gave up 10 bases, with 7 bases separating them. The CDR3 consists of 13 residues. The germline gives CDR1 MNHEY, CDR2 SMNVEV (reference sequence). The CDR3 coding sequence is TGTGCCAGCAGTTTATCGGGGAACTCACCCCTCCACTTT. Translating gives CASSLSGNSPLHF.

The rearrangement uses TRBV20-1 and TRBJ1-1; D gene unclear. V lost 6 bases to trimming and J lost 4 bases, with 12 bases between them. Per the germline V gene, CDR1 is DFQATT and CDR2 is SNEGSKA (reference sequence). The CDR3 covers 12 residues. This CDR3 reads CSARAGVTEAFF. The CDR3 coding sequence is TGCAGTGCCCGGGCCGGGGTCACTGAAGCTTTCTTT.

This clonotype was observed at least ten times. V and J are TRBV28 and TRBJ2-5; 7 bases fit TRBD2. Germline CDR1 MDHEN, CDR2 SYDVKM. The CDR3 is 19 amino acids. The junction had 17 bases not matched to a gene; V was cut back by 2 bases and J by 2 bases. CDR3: CASSLTGLGRAGPQETQYF. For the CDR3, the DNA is TGTGCCAGCAGTTTAACCGGACTAGGAAGAGCCGGCCCTCAAGAGACCCAGTACTTC.

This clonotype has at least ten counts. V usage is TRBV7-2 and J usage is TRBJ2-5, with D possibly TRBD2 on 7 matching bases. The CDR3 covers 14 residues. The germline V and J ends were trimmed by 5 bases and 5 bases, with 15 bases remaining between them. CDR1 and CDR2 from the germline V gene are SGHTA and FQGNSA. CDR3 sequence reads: CASSPNGGRETQYF. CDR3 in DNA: TGTGCCAGCAGCCCAAACGGGGGGCGGGAGACCCAGTACTTC.

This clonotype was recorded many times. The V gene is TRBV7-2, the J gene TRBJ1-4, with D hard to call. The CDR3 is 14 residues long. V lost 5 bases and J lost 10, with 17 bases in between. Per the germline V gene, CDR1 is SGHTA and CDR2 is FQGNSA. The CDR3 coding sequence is TGTGCCAGCAGCCATACCATCCCAGGCGGAAAACTGTTTTTT. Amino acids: CASSHTIPGGKLFF.

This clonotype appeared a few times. CDR3 DNA: TGTGCCAGCAGTCAGGGACAGAACCACATTCAGTACTTC. Encoded protein: CASSQGQNHIQYF. V usage is TRBV12-3 or TRBV12-4 and J usage is TRBJ2-4; 7 bases agree with TRBD1. J was trimmed by 8 bases and V by 5 bases; bases with no gene match: 6. This CDR3 is built from 13 residues.

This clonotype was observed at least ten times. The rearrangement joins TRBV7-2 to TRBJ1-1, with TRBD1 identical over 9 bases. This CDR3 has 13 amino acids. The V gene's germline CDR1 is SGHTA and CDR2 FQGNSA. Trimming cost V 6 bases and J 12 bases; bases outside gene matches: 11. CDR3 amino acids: CASRAATGGETFF. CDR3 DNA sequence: TGTGCCAGCAGAGCAGCCACAGGGGGCGAGACTTTCTTT.

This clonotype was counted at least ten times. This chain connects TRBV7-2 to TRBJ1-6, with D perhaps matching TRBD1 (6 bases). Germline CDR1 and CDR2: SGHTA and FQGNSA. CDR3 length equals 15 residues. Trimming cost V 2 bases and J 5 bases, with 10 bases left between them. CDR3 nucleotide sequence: TGTGCCAGCAGCTTAAACAGGGCCAATAATTCACCCCTCCACTTT. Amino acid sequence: CASSLNRANNSPLHF.